This record covers a single T cell receptor beta chain. The sample comes from a study of CD8 T cells in ankylosing spondylitis. Trimming shortened V by 6 bases and J by 8 bases, and 18 bases separated the two germline ends. The germline V gene encodes CDR1 MDHEN and CDR2 SYDVKM. The CDR3 has 14 amino acids. TCRdb reprocessed the 5' RACE reads with MiXCR, giving one entry per CDR3 protein. Of about 280,000 distinct CDR3 sequences detected, 20% appear once; the ten largest clones hold around 7.8%. V is TRBV28 and J is TRBJ2-3; D may be TRBD1 or TRBD2 (5 bases each). The material sequenced was blood, either unsorted or a sorted T cell fraction (not recorded which). This clonotype originated in a male donor with ankylosing spondylitis or in good health (not recorded which). The CDR3 coding sequence is TGTGCCAGCAGCCTCGCTAGGGGAGATGTTACGCAGTATTTT. Encoded protein: CASSLARGDVTQYF.